This TCR beta chain was recovered during a study of shared clonotypes between healthy human individuals. Study details: CD4 naive and CD4 memory each took three plates per donor, while CD8 naive took two and CD8 memory one. Study-level findings and limits: The study drew on few donors, limiting represented genetic and exposure-history diversity. Larger richness was generally estimated for naive than memory subsets.

Of note for this clone: Its cognate antigen is unknown.

At a deep level, the assay was run. Method: immunoSEQ multiplex PCR; TCRdb's copy keeps in-frame clones and lacks some. The table includes about 680,000 clones, less than 80% detected once. The sequenced material came from memory CD4+ T cells sorted from blood. The subset was: CD45RA-negative fraction. This receptor was taken from a woman aged 25 to 39 in good health.

As DNA, the CDR3 is TGTGCCAGCTCACCTCGACTGTCCAATGAGCAGTTCTTC. Translation: CASSPRLSNEQFF. The chain employs TRBV18 and TRBJ2-1; unclear D gene. Trimming stripped 3 bases from V and 6 bases from J, with 9 bases between. The length of the CDR3 is 13 residues. Germline-derived CDR1 and CDR2 are KGHSH and LQKENI.